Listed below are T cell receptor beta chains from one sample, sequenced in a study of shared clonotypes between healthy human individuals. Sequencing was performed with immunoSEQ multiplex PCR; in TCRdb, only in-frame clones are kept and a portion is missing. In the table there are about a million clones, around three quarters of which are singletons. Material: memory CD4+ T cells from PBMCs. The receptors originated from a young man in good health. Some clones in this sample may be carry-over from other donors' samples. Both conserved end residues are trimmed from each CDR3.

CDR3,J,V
ASSPGLAGVETQY,TRBJ2-5,TRBV2
ASSPRVAGPYEQY,TRBJ2-7,TRBV5-1
AWSQLSQPQH,TRBJ1-5,TRBV30
ASSPGQGDYEQY,TRBJ2-7,TRBV18
ATSRALAGVVDTQY,TRBJ2-3,TRBV15
ASSFGVGTEAF,TRBJ1-1,TRBV7-3
ASSTPGQGINEQF,TRBJ2-1,TRBV28
ASSKSGTHAEAF,TRBJ1-1,TRBV18
ASRMAGLSGNTQY,TRBJ2-3,TRBV5-4
ASSYSGGTEAF,TRBJ1-1,TRBV6-6
ASSQAGTGGSEQY,TRBJ2-7,TRBV5-1
ASIGGGSGYT,TRBJ1-2,TRBV6-1
ASSRKSGTGVETQY,TRBJ2-5,TRBV9
ASSPLAALSYEQY,TRBJ2-7,TRBV9